One and the same sample provided the 7 T cell receptor beta chains below, sequenced in a study of cytomegalovirus exposure and HLA in healthy donors. Vbeta (60) and Jbeta (13) primers were used in the PCR. Only in-frame clones appear in the TCRdb table, and some are missing; sequencing was by immunoSEQ multiplex PCR. In all, the sample yields 30,000 to 35,000 clones. The specimen was PBMCs. Every receptor here comes from a man aged 35-49 years in good health and CMV-seronegative.

V gene TRBV5-1 combines with J gene TRBJ2-7; 9 bases match TRBD1. Germline V CDR1 and CDR2: SGHRS, YFSETQ. CDR3 length equals 15 residues. After removal of 7 bases from V and 4 bases from J, the junction contained 12 bases not matched to a gene. DNA of the CDR3: TGCGCCAGCTCAAGTTCTTCAGGACAGGGGTACGAGCAGTACTTC. Its translation: CASSSSSGQGYEQYF.

The chain links TRBV7-2 to TRBJ1-5; 9 positions agree with TRBD1. This CDR3 is built from 15 residues. With 6 bases clipped from V and 7 bases from J, the junction kept 10 bases outside the gene matches. Per the germline V gene, CDR1 is SGHTA and CDR2 is FQGNSA. The CDR3 region has the DNA TGTGCCAGCAGTCCAGACGGACAGGGGTTCCAGCCCCAGCATTTT. Residues: CASSPDGQGFQPQHF.

The chain combines TRBV19 with TRBJ1-1; 7 bases are shared with TRBD1. Trimming at V came to 5 bases and at J to 1 base, leaving 7 bases not matched to a gene. The CDR3 length is 15 residues. Per germline, CDR1 LNHDA and CDR2 SQIVND (reference sequence). In nucleotides, the CDR3 is TGTGCCAGTAGTGAACGGACAGGTTGGAACACTGAAGCTTTCTTT. This encodes CASSERTGWNTEAFF.

The chain recombines TRBV6-6 with TRBJ2-7; possible D gene TRBD2, 6 bases. Trimming shortened V by 6 bases and J by 5 bases, and 20 bases separated the two germline ends. CDR3 length: 15 amino acids. Germline V CDR1 and CDR2: MNHNY, SVGAGI (reference sequence). DNA of the CDR3: TGTGCCAGCAGACCCGGGACTCGCCAGACTAACGAGCAGTACTTC. This gives the protein CASRPGTRQTNEQYF.

The chain uses TRBV30 and TRBJ2-2; TRBD2 aligns across 7 bases. The germline V gene encodes CDR1 GTSNPN and CDR2 SVGIG (reference sequence). Trimming cost V 0 bases and J 0 bases; bases outside gene matches: 4. The CDR3 is 16 residues long. The CDR3 region is CAWSVFAGANTGELFF. The CDR3 coding sequence is TGTGCCTGGAGTGTATTTGCGGGGGCGAACACCGGGGAGCTGTTTTTT.

The chain couples TRBV29-1 to TRBJ1-3; 7 positions match TRBD1. There are 15 residues in the CDR3. Germline V gene data show CDR1 as SQVTM and CDR2 as ANQGSEA. V dropped 5 bases and J dropped 0; count of bases not matched to a gene: 7. The CDR3 sequence: CSVYGQASSGNTIYF. CDR3 DNA: TGCAGCGTTTACGGACAGGCGAGCTCTGGAAACACCATATATTTT. The variable domain in full, with the rest retrieved from reference TRBV29-1 and TRBJ1-3, is SAVISQKPSRDICQRGTSLTIQCQVDSQVTMMFWYRQQPGQSLTLIATANQGSEATYESGFVIDKFPISRPNLTFSTLTVSNMSPEDSSIYLCSVYGQASSGNTIYFGEGSWLTVV.

This chain connects TRBV9 to TRBJ2-2; unclear D gene. The V and J ends lost 3 bases and 1 base respectively, with 7 bases between them. The CDR3 consists of 14 residues. Germline V lookup: CDR1 SGDLS, CDR2 YYNGEE. CDR3 nucleotides: TGTGCCAGCAGCGGAAAGAGGAACACCGGGGAGCTGTTTTTT. Translation: CASSGKRNTGELFF.